In its sample, the clone carrying this T cell receptor (beta chain) was seen once. A sample-barcoded 5' primer and a J-beta primer mix were used in a second PCR of about 6 to 11 cycles. TCRdb called the 5' RACE reads again in MiXCR, with one record for every CDR3 protein. The data hold around 1,500,000 distinct CDR3 sequences, with roughly 45% observed a single time. This record comes from a study of blood T cells in healthy people across ages. This CDR3 spans 14 amino acids. Germline values: CDR1 LGHDT, CDR2 YNNKEL (reference sequence). Between the trimmed V and J ends, which lost 1 base and 3 bases, there was a span of 6 bases.

The sequencing sample was made of blood. The source of this sequence is a woman between 18 and 29 years old in good health. V gene TRBV3-1 combines with J gene TRBJ1-4, with D hard to call. The CDR3 DNA sequence: TGTGCCAGCAGCCAAGTGGGAGCTAATGAAAAACTGTTTTTT. Protein product: CASSQVGANEKLFF.